This entry concerns a single TCR beta chain. No antigen is known for it. Germline CDR1 reads MDHEN; CDR2 reads SYDVKM. This CDR3 region has 13 residues. V was pared by 2 bases and J by 1 base, with 5 bases between. This sample stems from a study of cytomegalovirus exposure and HLA in healthy donors. The PCR made use of 60 Vbeta and 13 Jbeta primers. TCRdb's copy holds only in-frame clones and misses some; the assay was immunoSEQ multiplex PCR. This repertoire shows 200,000 to 250,000 clones, approximately 90% found once; its top ten account for about 1%. Overall study findings and caveats: Researchers had no immune exposure information except CMV serostatus available. Reports credit the classifier with highly specific, highly sensitive diagnosis of cytomegalovirus status.

V is TRBV28 and J is TRBJ1-1; D is uncertain. The receptor was isolated from a woman under 30 in good health and CMV-seronegative. Material for sequencing was PBMCs. The CDR3 DNA reads as TGTGCCAGCAGTTTACCCGGGAACACTGAAGCTTTCTTT. This encodes CASSLPGNTEAFF.